The next 29 T cell receptor beta chains were all read from a single sample in a study of memory CD4+ T cells and cytomegalovirus serostatus. The sort gate was single viable CD3+CD4+CD8-CD45RO+ cells for memory CD4+ T cells. Data came from immunoSEQ multiplex PCR; TCRdb stores just in-frame clones and leaves some out. The sample has some 66,000 clones, 76% seen once. The sequenced sample consisted of memory CD4+ T cells from blood. All receptors derive from an adult in good health and CMV-seropositive.

The CDR3 sequence is CASSLGTAGRVEQFF. DNA for the CDR3: TGTGCCAGCAGTTTGGGCACTGCGGGTCGGGTTGAGCAGTTCTTC. The rearrangement joins TRBV28 to TRBJ2-1; weak D call: TRBD2 (5 bases). The V end lost 3 bases, the J end lost 9 bases, and 18 bases lay between the germline ends. Germline-derived CDR1 and CDR2 are MDHEN and SYDVKM. CDR3 length: 15 residues. Filled out from reference TRBV28 and TRBJ2-1, the complete variable domain reads DVKVTQSSRYLVKRTGEKVFLECVQDMDHENMFWYRQDPGLGLRLIYFSYDVKMKEKGDIPEGYSVSREKKERFSLILESASTNQTSMYLCASSLGTAGRVEQFFGPGTRLTVL.

The sample holds one count of this clone. V gene TRBV4-1 combines with J gene TRBJ2-3, with D possibly called TRBD1 or TRBD2 (5 bases each). Trimming stripped 3 bases from V and 9 bases from J, with 19 bases between. The CDR3 consists of 15 residues. The germline gives CDR1 MGHRA, CDR2 YSYEKL. The CDR3 DNA sequence: TGCGCCAGCAGCCACGAGGGTAACGGGGCTAGCACGCAGTATTTT. Protein sequence: CASSHEGNGASTQYF.

The chain links TRBV30 to TRBJ1-3; 9 bases fit TRBD1. The length of the CDR3 is 14 residues. CDR1 is GTSNPN and CDR2 is SVGIG in the germline V gene (reference sequence). V trimming: 5 bases; J trimming: 3 bases; junction bases outside the gene matches: 5. CDR3 region: CAWDRGGVGNTIYF. In DNA form, the CDR3 reads TGTGCCTGGGACAGGGGGGGCGTTGGAAACACCATATATTTT.

The chain joins TRBV7-2 to TRBJ2-5, with no clear D. The CDR3 covers 14 residues. V gave up 2 bases and J gave up 0 bases, with 7 bases separating them. Germline-derived CDR1 and CDR2 are SGHTA and FQGNSA. This CDR3 is CASSLRLNQETQYF. The DNA for the CDR3 is TGTGCCAGCAGCTTAAGGCTGAACCAAGAGACCCAGTACTTC.

Relative to its sample, this clone is medium-sized. The rearrangement uses TRBV2 and TRBJ1-5; weak D call: TRBD1 (6 bases). This CDR3 is built from 14 residues. The V end lost 2 bases, the J end lost 10 bases, and 15 bases lay between the germline ends. Germline lookup yields CDR1 SNHLY and CDR2 FYNNEI. DNA of the CDR3: TGTGCCAGCAGTGAAAGGGGGGCTAAAATTCCCCAGCATTTT. Translated, it gives CASSERGAKIPQHF.

In this sample, this clone turned up a few times. The V call is TRBV18, the J call TRBJ1-1, with a possible D match to TRBD1 (6 bases). V lost 6 bases and J 0 bases, leaving 17 bases between the germline ends. Germline V gene lookup returns CDR1 KGHSH and CDR2 LQKENI. CDR3 length: 16 residues. CDR3 residues: CASSPSGVTMNTEAFF. CDR3 nucleotide sequence: TGTGCCAGCTCCCCATCAGGGGTTACTATGAACACTGAAGCTTTCTTT.

The J gene is TRBJ2-7, the V gene TRBV5-8; D might be TRBD1 or TRBD2, each matching 6 bases. With 5 bases removed from V and 7 bases from J, the gap between germline ends came to 19 bases. The CDR3 is made up of 14 amino acids. Germline values: CDR1 SGHTS, CDR2 YDEGEE. CDR3 sequence: CASRNQGGGREQYF. CDR3 nucleotide sequence: TGTGCCAGCAGAAACCAAGGAGGGGGACGGGAGCAGTACTTC.

This chain links TRBV27 with TRBJ2-7; 9 bases align to TRBD1. This CDR3 is built from 16 residues. V was clipped by 5 bases and J by 2 bases; unmatched bases: 10. The germline V gene has CDR1 MNHEY and CDR2 SMNVEV (reference sequence). The CDR3 nucleotides read TGTGCCAGCAGTCCAGCCGGGACAGGGCGTACCTACGAGCAGTACTTC. Amino acid sequence: CASSPAGTGRTYEQYF.

The chain recombines TRBV5-1 with TRBJ1-2; a weak D match, TRBD1 (6 bases). V was cut by 4 bases and J by 4 bases, with 17 bases left in between. Germline CDR1 is SGHRS and CDR2 is YFSETQ. This CDR3 comprises 15 residues. DNA of the CDR3: TGCGCCAGCAGCCCGGGACACCCTGAGAGCTATGGCTACACCTTC. Encoded protein: CASSPGHPESYGYTF.

V is TRBV7-9 and J is TRBJ2-6; 9 positions agree with TRBD1. The germline V gene has CDR1 SEHNR and CDR2 FQNEAQ (reference sequence). The CDR3 has 19 residues. J gave up 3 bases and V 3 bases, and 12 bases lay outside the gene matches. CDR3 DNA: TGTGCCAGCAGCTTGCCACAGGGGGCGAGATCCCGTGGGGCCAACGTCCTGACTTTC. It yields the protein CASSLPQGARSRGANVLTF.

The genes are TRBV6-1 and TRBJ1-1, with 9 positions matching TRBD1. This CDR3 spans 16 amino acids. The J segment lost 3 bases and the V segment lost 4 bases, leaving 9 bases of the junction unmatched. The germline gives CDR1 MNHNS, CDR2 SASEGT. The CDR3 nucleotides read TGTGCCAGCAGTGTCGGACAGGGGATCATTCACACTGAAGCTTTCTTT. It encodes CASSVGQGIIHTEAFF.

This clone appeared a few times. The chain employs TRBV5-4 and TRBJ2-3; no definite D call. This CDR3 is 14 amino acids long. Trimming cost V 1 base and J 3 bases, with 9 bases left between them. Germline V CDR1 and CDR2: SGHNT, YYREEE (reference sequence). The DNA of the CDR3 is TGTGCCAGCAGCTTGTTCGTAGAGACAGATACGCAGTATTTT. Protein: CASSLFVETDTQYF.

The chain carries TRBV11-1 and TRBJ2-2, with 8 bases aligning to TRBD2. The CDR3 loop spans 13 amino acids. Germline lookup yields CDR1 SGHAT and CDR2 FQDESV (reference sequence). Trimming took 5 bases from V and 5 from J; bases not matched to a gene: 1. Here the CDR3 reads CASSPGGTGELFF. CDR3 DNA sequence: TGTGCCAGCAGCCCGGGAGGGACCGGGGAGCTGTTTTTT.

This clone turned up a few times. The chain is built from TRBV2 and TRBJ1-1; TRBD1 is a possible D gene (5 bases). Germline CDR1 is SNHLY and CDR2 is FYNNEI. V was cut by 0 bases and J by 4 bases, with 15 bases left in between. CDR3 length: 16 amino acids. CDR3 DNA: TGTGCCAGCAGTGAAGCGGAGGCCAGGGTGGGCACTGAAGCTTTCTTT. Translated: CASSEAEARVGTEAFF.

The chain uses TRBV4-3 and TRBJ2-3; a possible D gene is TRBD2 (5 bases). Per the germline V gene, CDR1 is LGHNA and CDR2 is YSLEER. The CDR3 covers 16 residues. Trimming took 1 base from V and 4 from J, leaving 15 bases between them. Written as DNA, the CDR3 is TGCGCCAGCAGCCAAGTAGTAGGGAGTAGTGCAGATACGCAGTATTTT. It is translated as CASSQVVGSSADTQYF.

J is TRBJ2-1 and V is TRBV20-1; D gene ambiguous. CDR1 DFQATT and CDR2 SNEGSKA come from the germline V gene (reference sequence). The CDR3 length is 11 residues. V was shortened by 5 bases and J by 10 bases, with 12 bases between the two germline ends. The CDR3 spells CSALGPGEQFF. CDR3 DNA sequence: TGCAGTGCTCTAGGTCCAGGCGAGCAGTTCTTC.

V is TRBV27 and J is TRBJ1-2; D is undetermined. In germline, CDR1 is MNHEY, CDR2 SMNVEV (reference sequence). V lost 4 bases to trimming and J lost 5 bases, with 14 bases between them. CDR3 length: 14 residues. DNA for the CDR3: TGTGCCAGCAGTTCCTCAGGTCGTTTTTATGGCTACACCTTC. Amino acids: CASSSSGRFYGYTF.

The chain links TRBV2 to TRBJ2-7, with D unresolved. Germline CDR1 SNHLY, CDR2 FYNNEI. The V end lost 4 bases, the J end lost 4 bases, and 5 bases lay between the germline ends. The CDR3 runs 11 residues. CDR3 bases: TGTGCCAGCAGTGCAGAGTACGAGCAGTACTTC. It specifies CASSAEYEQYF.

This clone was recorded only once. The CDR3 spells CASSLARGGLQGYTF. CDR3 bases: TGTGCCAGCAGTTTAGCTCGCGGCGGACTCCAAGGCTACACCTTC. The chain couples TRBV28 to TRBJ1-2, with D uncertain. Germline CDR1 and CDR2: MDHEN and SYDVKM. The CDR3 length is 15 residues. Trimming pared 2 bases from V and 8 bases from J, leaving 18 bases between.

The chain recombines TRBV25-1 with TRBJ2-2; D possibly matches TRBD1 or TRBD2 (6 bases each). The CDR3 extends over 16 amino acids. V was clipped by 0 bases and J by 4 bases, with 12 bases between them. In germline, CDR1 is MGHDK, CDR2 SYGVNS. The CDR3 loop is CASSEYGGRGTGELFF. The CDR3 coding sequence is TGTGCCAGCAGTGAATATGGGGGGCGCGGCACCGGGGAGCTGTTTTTT. Looking up the rest from reference TRBV25-1 and TRBJ2-2 gives the full variable domain: EADIYQTPRYLVIGTGKKITLECSQTMGHDKMYWYQQDPGMELHLIHYSYGVNSTEKGDLSSESTVSRIRTEHFPLTLESARPSHTSQYLCASSEYGGRGTGELFFGEGSRLTVL.

V usage is TRBV11-2 and J usage is TRBJ2-7; 7 nucleotides line up with TRBD1. The length of the CDR3 is 16 residues. Germline V gene data show CDR1 as SGHAT and CDR2 as FQNNGV. V lost 1 base, J lost 5 bases, and 11 bases stayed unmatched. CDR3 loop: CASSLGVDRESDEQYF. The CDR3 region has the DNA TGTGCCAGCAGCTTAGGAGTCGACAGGGAATCGGACGAGCAGTACTTC.

This clone was observed once. The V call is TRBV29-1, the J call TRBJ2-5; 11 nucleotides line up with TRBD2. The CDR3 runs 15 residues. The germline V gene has CDR1 SQVTM and CDR2 ANQGSEA. The ends lost 0 bases at V and 4 bases at J; junction bases unmatched: 4. The CDR3 sequence is CSVEDPGLAGETQYF. The CDR3 nucleotides are TGCAGCGTTGAAGATCCAGGACTAGCGGGAGAGACCCAGTACTTC.

This clone was seen a handful of times. The chain recombines TRBV9 with TRBJ2-1; no reliable D call. Germline values: CDR1 SGDLS, CDR2 YYNGEE. With 0 bases removed from V and 1 base from J, the gap between germline ends came to 2 bases. The CDR3 consists of 13 residues. The CDR3 DNA follows: TGTGCCAGCAGCGTAGGATCCTACAATGAGCAGTTCTTC. Translated: CASSVGSYNEQFF.

CDR3: CAIGWRGQDTDTQYF. The CDR3 region has the DNA TGTGCCATCGGTTGGAGGGGGCAGGACACAGATACGCAGTATTTT. The chain recombines TRBV10-3 with TRBJ2-3, with D possibly matching TRBD1 (7 bases). CDR3 length equals 15 residues. Per the germline V gene, CDR1 is ENHRY and CDR2 is SYGVKD. V lost 8 bases, J lost 2 bases, and 17 bases lay in between.

This clone has just a few counts. This chain uses TRBV28 with TRBJ1-2; 7 bases are a match to TRBD1. There are 15 residues in the CDR3. Trimming cost V 5 bases and J 7 bases; bases outside gene matches: 13. Germline V gene lookup returns CDR1 MDHEN and CDR2 SYDVKM. In DNA form, the CDR3 reads TGTGCCAGCAGTAACTCACAGGGGAAGGCTTCTGGCTACACCTTC. Encoded protein: CASSNSQGKASGYTF.

This chain uses TRBV2 with TRBJ2-3, with 9 bases fitting TRBD2. Germline trimming cut 5 bases from V and 1 base from J; bases unmatched to any gene: 4. The germline CDR1 and CDR2 sequences are SNHLY and FYNNEI. The CDR3 covers 15 residues. Written as DNA, the CDR3 is TGTGCCAGCAGTCCGCGGACTAGCGGCACAGATACGCAGTATTTT. This codes for CASSPRTSGTDTQYF.

This clone has just one count. The chain couples TRBV19 to TRBJ2-3, with a tentative D call TRBD2 (5 bases). Germline values: CDR1 LNHDA, CDR2 SQIVND (reference sequence). With 7 bases removed from V and 4 bases from J, the gap between germline ends came to 9 bases. The CDR3 is 12 residues long. CDR3 loop: CASTTEADTQYF. In DNA, the CDR3 is TGTGCCAGTACCACGGAGGCAGATACGCAGTATTTT.

The chain recombines TRBV19 with TRBJ2-7; D gene uncertain. The ends were cut back, 5 bases at V and 5 bases at J, with 10 bases in the middle. This CDR3 is 12 amino acids long. In germline, CDR1 is LNHDA, CDR2 SQIVND (reference sequence). In DNA, the CDR3 is TGTGCCAGTAGTTCTACTTGGAACGAGCAGTACTTC. Its protein product is CASSSTWNEQYF.

The V and J genes are TRBV5-4 and TRBJ2-2; 9 bases are shared with TRBD2. The CDR3 has 17 amino acids. The germline V gene encodes CDR1 SGHNT and CDR2 YYREEE (reference sequence). V lost 6 bases and J lost 6; bases outside the gene matches: 15. The CDR3 sequence is CASTFPGGGAGAGELFF. CDR3 sequence (DNA): TGTGCCAGCACCTTTCCCGGCGGGGGGGCTGGAGCCGGGGAGCTGTTTTTT.